This T cell receptor beta chain was recovered during a study of beta chain features in type 1 diabetes. Germline V gene sequence: CDR1 GTSNPN, CDR2 SVGIG (reference sequence). The germline V and J ends were trimmed by 0 bases and 0 bases, with 12 bases remaining between them. The CDR3 is 16 amino acids. Only a few counts were recorded for this clone. The study reverse transcribed the entire isolated RNA, so it sequenced expressed TCRB transcripts. Sequenced by immunoSEQ multiplex PCR; TCRdb stores in-frame clones only, minus some. The sample contains about 290,000 clones, 8% of which appear only once.

Sequences were obtained from central memory CD4+ T cells from blood. The TCR sequence derives from a woman under 30 in good health. The chain couples TRBV30 to TRBJ2-4, with D perhaps TRBD1 (6 bases). The CDR3 DNA reads as TGTGCCTGGAGTGTACCCGGACAGCTAGCCAAAAACATTCAGTACTTC. Its translation is CAWSVPGQLAKNIQYF.